What follows is one TCR beta chain and its context. The target antigen is unknown. TCRdb's copy holds only in-frame clones and misses some; the assay was immunoSEQ multiplex PCR. The repertoire consists of about 90,000 clones, with under 95% occurring once and the leading ten covering 5.2%. These data are taken from a study of T cell responses to AZD1222 COVID-19 vaccine. Whole-study findings and limits: In a largely white British group with more females than males, clonal diversity was possibly underestimated.

The germline V and J ends were trimmed by 4 bases and 3 bases, with 12 bases remaining between them. The CDR3 has 14 amino acids. The specimen comprised peripheral blood, sampled on day 0 of MenACWY control vaccination. The chain combines TRBV23-1 with TRBJ1-2; D remains unclear. TRBV23-1 is recorded as an ORF, its role being uncertain. The receptor comes from an adult in good health. CDR3 protein: CASSRWTGYYGYTF. CDR3 DNA: TGCGCCAGCAGTCGGTGGACGGGTTACTATGGCTACACCTTC.